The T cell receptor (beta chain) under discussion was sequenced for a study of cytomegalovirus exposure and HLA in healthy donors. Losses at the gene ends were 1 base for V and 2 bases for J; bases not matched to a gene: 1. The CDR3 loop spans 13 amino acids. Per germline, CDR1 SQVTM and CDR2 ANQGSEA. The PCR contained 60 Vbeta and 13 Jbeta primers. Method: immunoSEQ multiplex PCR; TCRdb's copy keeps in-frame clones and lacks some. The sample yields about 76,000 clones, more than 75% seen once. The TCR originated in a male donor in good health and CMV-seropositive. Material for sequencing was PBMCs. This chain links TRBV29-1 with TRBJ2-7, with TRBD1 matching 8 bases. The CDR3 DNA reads TGCAGCGTTGAAGGACAGGGGACCTACGAGCAGTACTTC. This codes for CSVEGQGTYEQYF.